This is a list of T cell receptor beta chains from one sample in a study of patients and donors after allogeneic stem cell transplantation. Using its own MiXCR run on the RT-PCR reads, TCRdb lists one record per CDR3 protein. The sample consists of under 200,000 distinct CDR3 sequences, roughly 31% of them appearing once. The sample was blood, either unsorted or a sorted T cell fraction (not recorded which). The source of these receptors is a human donor who was either an allogeneic HSCT recipient or a stem cell or donor lymphocyte infusion donor (not recorded which). It is not recorded whose cells these are; they may come from a transplant donor. CDR3s include the opening cysteine and the closing phenylalanine or tryptophan. Fields, in order: clone size, CDR3 length, V gene, J gene, D gene, CDR3 DNA, CDR3 protein. D genes are given only for firm matches. Clone size is given for some rows only: seen once, a few or many times, or a class if the clone is expanded.

NA	15	TRBV7-2	TRBJ2-2	TRBD2	TGTGCCAGCAGCTTAGCTGCGGGAGCCACCGGGGAGCTGTTTTTT	CASSLAAGATGELFF
many	14	TRBV27	TRBJ1-2	NA	TGTGCCAGCAGTTTATCGTTACAGGGATATGGCTACACCTTC	CASSLSLQGYGYTF
few	17	TRBV4-1	TRBJ2-2	NA	TGCGCCAGCAGCCCCACTACTGGGAGGGGGCGGACCGGGGAGCTGTTTTTT	CASSPTTGRGRTGELFF
few	15	TRBV6-2/TRBV6-3	TRBJ2-1	NA	TGTGCCAGCAGTTTAGCGGACACCGTACAAGGGGAGCAGTTCTTC	CASSLADTVQGEQFF
NA	14	TRBV28	TRBJ2-7	NA	TGTGCCAGCAGTTTAGTATGGGGGGACCACGAGCAGTACTTC	CASSLVWGDHEQYF
NA	20	TRBV3-1	TRBJ2-5	TRBD2	TGTGCCAGCAGCCAAGATGTGGGTGAGGAGCGGGAGATTCACCGAGAGACCCAGTACTTC	CASSQDVGEEREIHRETQYF
NA	16	TRBV4-3	TRBJ2-1	TRBD1	TGCGCCAGCAGCCAAGTCCCCGACCGACAGGGAAATGAGCAGTTCTTC	CASSQVPDRQGNEQFF
few	13	TRBV7-9	TRBJ2-5	NA	TGTGCCAGCACCTCGACTAGAATGGAGACCCAGTACTTC	CASTSTRMETQYF
NA	15	TRBV11-2	TRBJ2-1	TRBD2	TGTGCCAGCAGCATCCTACTAGCGGAATACAATGAGCAGTTCTTC	CASSILLAEYNEQFF
few	14	TRBV12-3/TRBV12-4	TRBJ2-3	TRBD2	TGTGCCAGCAGTAATATAGCGGGACCCGATACGCAGTATTTT	CASSNIAGPDTQYF
NA	16	TRBV21-1	TRBJ1-2	NA	TGTGCCAGCAGCATTCTTCCGGGACAGAGATTCTATGGCTACACCTTC	CASSILPGQRFYGYTF
few	14	TRBV7-9	TRBJ1-1	NA	TGTGCCAGCAGCTCACTGGGGGGCCATACTGAAGCTTTCTTT	CASSSLGGHTEAFF
many	14	TRBV6-2/TRBV6-3	TRBJ1-6	NA	TGTGCCAGCACGACAGACTACTGGAATTCACCCCTCCACTTT	CASTTDYWNSPLHF
few	15	TRBV7-7	TRBJ2-2	NA	TGTGCTAGCAGCTTAGCGCGCGGAGGGGCCGGGGAGCTGTTTTTT	CASSLARGGAGELFF
NA	12	TRBV28	TRBJ2-1	NA	TGTGCCAGCAGAACGGGGGTGGGTGAGCAGTTCTTC	CASRTGVGEQFF
NA	15	TRBV5-1	TRBJ2-7	NA	TGCGCCAGCAGATACCTTCAGGGGCTTACCTACGAGCAGTACTTC	CASRYLQGLTYEQYF
few	14	TRBV20-1	TRBJ1-3	TRBD1	TGCAGTGCCCAGGGGACAGGGCGCGGAAACACCATATATTTT	CSAQGTGRGNTIYF
few	13	TRBV7-2	TRBJ1-2	TRBD1	TGTGCCAGCAGCGCTCAGGGGGCCTATGGCTACACCTTC	CASSAQGAYGYTF
NA	14	TRBV7-2	TRBJ2-3	NA	TGTGCCAGCAGCTTAGCGCCGGCCACAGATACGCAGTATTTT	CASSLAPATDTQYF
few	14	TRBV4-3	TRBJ1-4	NA	TGCGCCAGCAGCCAAGTCCCCCGGGAAGAAAAACTGTTTTTT	CASSQVPREEKLFF
NA	14	TRBV7-9	TRBJ2-7	TRBD2	TGTGCCAGCAGCTCGCTCAGCGGGAGATCCGAGCAGTACTTC	CASSSLSGRSEQYF
NA	17	TRBV12-5	TRBJ2-2	TRBD1	TGTGCTAGTGGTCCCTCCTCGGACAGGGAAGTCACCGGGGAGCTGTTTTTT	CASGPSSDREVTGELFF